This T cell receptor (beta chain) came from a study of Graves' ophthalmopathy and Graves' hyperthyroidism. Patients were left out if they had other autoimmune diseases, uncontrolled infections, pregnancy or lactation. Orbital computed tomography, together with clinical symptoms, serum thyroxine, TRAb and thyroid ultrasound, was used for diagnosis. The study amplified TCR beta CDR3 regions using RNA transcripts. First-round RT-PCR relied on HTBI primers, and a second-round multiplex PCR came next. TCRdb recomputed calls from the multiplex PCR reads with MiXCR, one row per CDR3 protein. The data show about 700,000 distinct CDR3 sequences, roughly two fifths seen once. On this clonotype itself: What it binds is unknown.

CDR3 length equals 16 residues. Per the germline V gene, CDR1 is MGHDK and CDR2 is SYGVNS. J gave up 6 bases and V 6 bases, and 11 bases lay outside the gene matches. Findings and limits, study-wide: The model's ophthalmopathy progression predictions had approximately 71% sensitivity and 72% to 80% specificity. Thyroid clonotypes that were expanded above 0.001 frequency mostly also appeared in blood.

This TCR was sampled from an adult man with Graves' ophthalmopathy. Source material: peripheral blood. V and J are TRBV25-1 and TRBJ2-2, with 9 bases aligning to TRBD2. The CDR3 is CASSLSASGRSGELFF. The DNA for the CDR3 is TGTGCCAGCAGCTTATCGGCGAGCGGGAGGTCCGGGGAGCTGTTTTTT.